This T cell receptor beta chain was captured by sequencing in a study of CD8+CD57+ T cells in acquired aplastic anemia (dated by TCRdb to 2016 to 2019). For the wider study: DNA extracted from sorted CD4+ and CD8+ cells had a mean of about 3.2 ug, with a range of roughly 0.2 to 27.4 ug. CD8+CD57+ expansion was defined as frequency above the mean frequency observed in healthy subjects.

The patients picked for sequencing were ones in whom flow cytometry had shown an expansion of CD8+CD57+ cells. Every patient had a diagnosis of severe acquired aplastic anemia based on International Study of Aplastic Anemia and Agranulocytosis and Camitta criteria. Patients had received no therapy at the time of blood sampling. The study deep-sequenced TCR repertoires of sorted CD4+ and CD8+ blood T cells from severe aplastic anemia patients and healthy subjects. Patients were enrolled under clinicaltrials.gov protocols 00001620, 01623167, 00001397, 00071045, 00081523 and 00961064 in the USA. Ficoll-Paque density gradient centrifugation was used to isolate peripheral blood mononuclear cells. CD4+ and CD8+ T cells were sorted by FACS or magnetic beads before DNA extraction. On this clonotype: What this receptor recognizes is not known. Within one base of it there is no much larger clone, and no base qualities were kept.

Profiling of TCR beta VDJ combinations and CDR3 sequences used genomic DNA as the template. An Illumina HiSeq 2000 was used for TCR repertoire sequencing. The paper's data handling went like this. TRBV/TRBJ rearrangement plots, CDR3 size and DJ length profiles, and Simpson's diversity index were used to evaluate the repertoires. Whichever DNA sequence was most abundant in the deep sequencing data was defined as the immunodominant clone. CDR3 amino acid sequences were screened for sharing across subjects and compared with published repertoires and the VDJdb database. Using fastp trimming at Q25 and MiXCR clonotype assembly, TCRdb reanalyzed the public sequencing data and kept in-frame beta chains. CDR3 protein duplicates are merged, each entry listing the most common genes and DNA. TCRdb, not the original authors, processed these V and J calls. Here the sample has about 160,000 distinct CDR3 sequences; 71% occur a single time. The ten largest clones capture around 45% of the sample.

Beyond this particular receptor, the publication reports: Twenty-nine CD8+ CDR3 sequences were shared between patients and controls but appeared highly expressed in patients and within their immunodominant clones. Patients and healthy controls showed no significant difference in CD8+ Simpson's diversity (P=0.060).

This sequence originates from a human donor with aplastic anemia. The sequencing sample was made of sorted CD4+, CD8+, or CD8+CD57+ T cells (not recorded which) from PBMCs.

The CDR3 reads CASSEGLGSYEQYF. The nucleotides are TGTGCCAGCAGTGAGGGGCTAGGCTCCTACGAGCAGTACTTC. The V gene is TRBV25-1 and the J gene is TRBJ2-7, with a weak D call of TRBD1 (5 bases match). CDR1 and CDR2 are drawn from the germline V gene: MGHDK, SYGVNS. V is clipped by 3 bases and J by 0 bases, and the sequence between their germline boundaries is 9 bases long. Including cysteine and phenylalanine, the CDR3 has 14 amino acids. The DNA shown is the 42-base CDR3, in frame from base 1.